The 11 T cell receptor beta chains in this list originate from one sample, sequenced in a study of blood T cell repertoires in COVID-19 (dated by TCRdb to 2019 to 2021). Libraries were prepared through the immunoSEQ multiplex PCR assay. TCRdb mirrors the immuneACCESS table, restricted to in-frame sequences. Some clones are absent from its copies; in checked studies, under half trace to an unresolved V gene, and the reason for the others is unknown. The table for this sample lists approximately 210,000 clones; around 86% of them were counted only once. Jointly, the top ten make up more than 8.5% of the sample. The sequencing sample was made of PBMCs or T cells enriched from blood (not recorded which). The origin of the receptors is a woman between 50 and 59 years old with acute COVID-19.

Concerning this clone itself: A junction boundary mismatches the germline segment, possibly from a read error. DNA for the CDR3: TGTGCCAGCAGCGCCGGGACTAGCGGGGGGAGGCTCTTC. The encoded protein is CASSAGTSGGRLF. The chain recombines TRBV12-3 or TRBV12-4 with TRBJ2-1, with 15 bases that match TRBD2. CDR3 length: 13 residues.

The CDR3 loop is CAISERAAVKETQYF. In nucleotides, the CDR3 is TGTGCCATCAGTGAGAGGGCAGCGGTTAAAGAGACCCAGTACTTC. The genes are TRBV10-3 and TRBJ2-5; D is perhaps TRBD2 (5 bases). The CDR3 sequence is 15 residues long. V shed 2 bases and J shed 3 bases, with 13 bases lying between them. Germline loops: CDR1 ENHRY, CDR2 SYGVKD.

A note on this clone: The same CDR3 can be traced to other DNA sequences in this sample. The chain uses TRBV5-1 and TRBJ1-5; 10 nucleotides agree with TRBD1. The J segment lost 4 bases and the V segment lost 4 bases, leaving 2 bases of the junction unmatched. From germline, CDR1 is SGHRS and CDR2 YFSETQ. This CDR3 spans 14 amino acids. CDR3 loop: CASSPDRGNQPQHF. The CDR3 region has the DNA TGCGCCAGCAGCCCGGACAGGGGGAATCAGCCCCAGCATTTT.

This sequence joins TRBV29-1 and TRBJ1-4; D might be TRBD1 (5 bases). This CDR3 comprises 18 residues. Germline CDR1 and CDR2: SQVTM and ANQGSEA. The V gene lost 2 bases and the J gene lost 0 bases, with 19 bases spanning the gap. The CDR3 sequence is CSVESRAHLGATNEKLFF. In DNA, the CDR3 is TGCAGCGTTGAATCCCGGGCCCACCTAGGGGCAACTAATGAAAAACTGTTTTTT.

J is TRBJ2-1 and V is TRBV7-9, with D tentatively TRBD2 (7 bases). The CDR3 covers 14 residues. Germline CDR1 and CDR2: SEHNR and FQNEAQ (reference sequence). Trimming removed 6 bases at V and 3 bases at J, with 12 bases between. CDR3: CASSSGGLYNEQFF. CDR3 DNA: TGTGCCAGCAGTTCCGGGGGGCTCTACAATGAGCAGTTCTTC.

In the case of this clone: At the DNA level, this CDR3 is encoded by other sequences in the same sample as well. V and J are TRBV28 and TRBJ1-3; D gene unclear. V was cut by 6 bases and J by 0 bases, with 3 bases left in between. The length of the CDR3 is 12 residues. Germline CDR1 is MDHEN and CDR2 is SYDVKM. This chain's CDR3 is CASRSSGNTIYF. As DNA, the CDR3 is TGTGCCAGCAGGAGCTCTGGAAACACCATATATTTT. Supplemented by reference TRBV28 and TRBJ1-3, the full variable domain reads DVKVTQSSRYLVKRTGEKVFLECVQDMDHENMFWYRQDPGLGLRLIYFSYDVKMKEKGDIPEGYSVSREKKERFSLILESASTNQTSMYLCASRSSGNTIYFGEGSWLTVV.

V and J are TRBV7-9 and TRBJ1-1; the D is unclear. Deletions cut 5 bases from V and 4 bases from J, with 14 bases between. The CDR3 has 14 amino acids. The V gene's germline CDR1 is SEHNR and CDR2 FQNEAQ (reference sequence). The CDR3 DNA is TGTGCCAGCAGCGTTTTTTTGTTGAGCACTGAAGCTTTCTTT. Translating gives CASSVFLLSTEAFF.

The genes are TRBV27 and TRBJ1-5; D unclear. Germline loops: CDR1 MNHEY, CDR2 SMNVEV (reference sequence). This CDR3 region has 15 residues. V was shortened by 2 bases and J by 3 bases, with 11 bases between the two germline ends. DNA of the CDR3: TGTGCCAGCAGTTTAAGGTCCGGAGTCAATCAGCCCCAGCATTTT. Amino acids: CASSLRSGVNQPQHF.

CDR3 sequence (DNA): TGTGCCAGCAGTTTTAACAGGGGCCCACAAGAGACCCAGTACTTC. Translated: CASSFNRGPQETQYF. The rearrangement links TRBV28 to TRBJ2-5; 7 bases fit TRBD1. Trimming removed 3 bases from V and 2 bases from J; junction bases left unmatched: 6. Per the germline V gene, CDR1 is MDHEN and CDR2 is SYDVKM. CDR3 size: 15 residues.

This clone was found many times. The chain uses TRBV4-1 and TRBJ1-3, with D unresolved. From germline, CDR1 is MGHRA and CDR2 YSYEKL. This CDR3 spans 13 amino acids. The ends were cut back, 2 bases at V and 3 bases at J, with 5 bases in the middle. In nucleotides, the CDR3 is TGCGCCAGCAGCCAAATCTATGGAAACACCATATATTTT. Its translation: CASSQIYGNTIYF.

The chain recombines TRBV7-8 with TRBJ1-3; 8 positions match TRBD1. The CDR3 has 17 residues. The ends lost 4 bases at V and 0 bases at J; junction bases unmatched: 8. Germline CDR1 is SGHVS and CDR2 is FQNEAQ. The CDR3 spells CASSSPGTGLSGNTIYF. The CDR3 DNA sequence: TGTGCCAGCAGCTCCCCGGGGACAGGACTCTCTGGAAACACCATATATTTT.